This paragraph reports one T cell receptor (beta chain). The antigen is unknown. On sorted subsets, replicate PCRs used 200 to 250 ng DNA, or some 27,000 T cell genomes. Generated by immunoSEQ multiplex PCR, the TCRdb table keeps only in-frame clones and is missing some. The sample shows 1,400,000 or so clones, 98% of them seen only once. The sample comes from a study of shared clonotypes between healthy human individuals. Across the whole study: Each donor had three CD4 naive, three CD4 memory, two CD8 naive and one CD8 memory plate. Study-wide findings and caveats: Clonotype sharing among donors, it was expected, would be affected by sequencing depth. Generally, naive subsets (rather than memory subsets) showed larger estimated richness.

Germline V CDR1 and CDR2: SNHLY, FYNNEI. The V and J ends lost 7 bases and 10 bases respectively, with 11 bases between them. This CDR3 has 11 amino acids. V is TRBV2 and J is TRBJ2-1; D is possibly TRBD1 (5 bases). The receptor was derived from a man between 25 and 39 years old in good health. Sequencing was performed on naive CD4+ T cells sorted from blood. Subset here: CD45RA+ positively selected. The CDR3 here is CASTRAVEQFF. The CDR3, as DNA: TGTGCCAGCACCAGGGCGGTCGAGCAGTTCTTC. Together with reference TRBV2 and TRBJ2-1, the CDR3 gives the full variable domain: EPEVTQTPSHQVTQMGQEVILRCVPISNHLYFYWYRQILGQKVEFLVSFYNNEISEKSEIFDDQFSVERPDGSNFTLKIRSTKLEDSAMYFCASTRAVEQFFGPGTRLTVL.